This T cell receptor beta chain appears in the sequencing data of a study of blood T cell repertoires in COVID-19. The CDR3 extends over 11 amino acids. Between the trimmed V and J ends, which lost 6 bases and 1 base, there was a span of 3 bases. Participant age was roughly 18 to 95 years, and participants resided in fewer than 25 US areas. Sequencing used immunoSEQ multiplex PCR; TCRdb keeps in-frame clones, though not all of them. The table records hundreds of thousands of clones, over 75% of them present only once. The source of this sequence is a man aged 35-49 years who had recovered from COVID-19. The V call is TRBV12-3 or TRBV12-4, the J call TRBJ1-1, with D hard to call. Sequencing was done on a sample of PBMCs or T cells enriched from blood (not recorded which). As DNA, the CDR3 is TGTGCCAGCAGCAAGAACACTGAAGCTTTCTTT. Its translation: CASSKNTEAFF.